The clone carrying this T cell receptor (beta chain) was counted at least ten times. Antigen specificity is unknown. The data originate from a study of metastatic and nonmetastatic thyroid tumors. Study details: Comparison of repertoires was carried out across blood and tumor or nodule tissue from malignant and benign thyroid patients. The study's findings and limits: Versus benign nodules, malignant thyroid tumors reportedly had significantly higher TCR beta diversity, in blood and tumor.

CDR3 length: 13 amino acids. Per the germline V gene, CDR1 is LNHDA and CDR2 is SQIVND (reference sequence). V lost 8 bases to trimming and J lost 12 bases; unmatched junction nucleotides: 12. In the original processing: A classifier of distant metastasis in papillary thyroid cancer was built from CDR3 differences (across clinicopathological groups). TCRdb reprocessed the PCR reads via MiXCR. TCRdb, rather than the study authors, made the V and J calls. The sample consists of some 15,000 clones, more than 25% of them appearing once. None of the patients had undergone any treatment ahead of thyroid surgery.

Sequenced: tumor tissue. This chain links TRBV19 with TRBJ2-5; 10 bases line up with TRBD2. This sequence was found in a female donor with papillary thyroid cancer or a benign thyroid nodule (not recorded which). Some clones in this sample may be carry-over from other donors' samples. CDR3 sequence: CASLASGSRVKYF. CDR3 bases: TGTGCCAGTTTGGCTAGCGGGAGCCGGGTTAAGTACTTC.